Each of the 3 T cell receptor beta chains below was sequenced from the same sample in a study of cytomegalovirus exposure and HLA in healthy donors. The PCR ran on 60 Vbeta and 13 Jbeta primers. The data were produced by immunoSEQ multiplex PCR, yet TCRdb's version contains in-frame clones alone and is incomplete. The sample carries approximately 51,000 clones, approximately 67% recorded once. The source material was PBMCs. Receptors originate from a man younger than 45 in good health and CMV-seronegative.

This clone was recorded a few times. This chain connects TRBV6-5 to TRBJ2-7; D may be TRBD2 (5 bases). Per germline, CDR1 MNHEY and CDR2 SVGAGI. CDR3 size: 13 residues. Trimming stripped 4 bases from V and 3 bases from J, with 10 bases between. CDR3 sequence (DNA): TGTGCCAGCAGTTTAGCGACGCGCTACGAGCAGTACTTC. Translating gives CASSLATRYEQYF.

To note about this clone: Sequence at one end of the junction differs from germline and may be a read error. The chain has TRBV6-1 and TRBJ2-1; D is possibly TRBD2 (6 bases). Per germline, CDR1 MNHNS and CDR2 SASEGT. This CDR3 is 12 amino acids long. CDR3 sequence (DNA): TGTGCCAGCAGCCTTTCTAGCGCTCTGTTGGTCTTC. It translates to CASSLSSALLVF.

This clone was observed a handful of times. This sequence joins TRBV7-8 and TRBJ1-2, with D tentatively TRBD1 (5 bases). The ends were cut back, 5 bases at V and 8 bases at J, with 24 bases in the middle. Germline V gives CDR1 SGHVS, CDR2 FQNEAQ. This CDR3 is built from 16 residues. Here the CDR3 DNA reads TGTGCCAGCAGCGGCCGGACAAGGGGAACGGATAAGGGCTACACCTTC. As protein: CASSGRTRGTDKGYTF.